The rows below give T cell receptor beta chains drawn from one sample of a study of blood T cell repertoires in COVID-19. Here immunoSEQ multiplex PCR was the method, and the copy in TCRdb shows in-frame clones only, minus some. The data hold about 75,000 clones, with approximately 85% observed a single time. Sequenced sample: peripheral blood. The receptors here all came from a human donor in a cohort sampled during active COVID-19. CDR3s leave out the opening cysteine and the closing phenylalanine or tryptophan. Rows give clone size only sometimes, using once, few, many, or a class for an expanded clone.

V,J,size,CDR3
TRBV10-3,TRBJ2-5,NA,AIMEGQGLGETQY
TRBV2,TRBJ2-7,few,ASSANTGARGEQY
TRBV11-3,TRBJ1-1,NA,ASSSMGAGTEAF
TRBV9,TRBJ2-3,NA,ASSVAPGDTQY
TRBV5-1,TRBJ1-6,NA,ASSILSDNSPLH
TRBV15,TRBJ2-2,NA,ATSLNSGGMLF
TRBV4-2,TRBJ2-5,few,ASSQDPRDPLRY
TRBV5-1,TRBJ1-5,NA,ASSPQGAPFNQPQH
TRBV6-5,TRBJ2-5,NA,ASSYDADRVETQY
TRBV4-2,TRBJ2-3,NA,ASSQEVARTAQY
TRBV7-2,TRBJ2-1,NA,ASSRTGTSGSGEQF
TRBV7-3,TRBJ2-3,NA,ASSPTGTGSPTDTQY
TRBV5-6,TRBJ2-3,NA,ASSSRTGGGVLSLDTQY
TRBV6-4,TRBJ2-1,NA,ASSRGLAAVNEQF
TRBV2,TRBJ2-1,NA,ASSEWLAGYNEQF
TRBV9,TRBJ1-4,NA,ASSATQGQANEKLF
TRBV5-1,TRBJ1-2,few,ASSFQGDGYT
TRBV12-5,TRBJ2-5,NA,ASGQGQPQETQY
TRBV6-5,TRBJ1-2,NA,ASSPVVSYGYT
TRBV1,TRBJ2-5,NA,TSTQTGNETQY
TRBV15,TRBJ2-3,NA,ATSETGWSTDTQY
TRBV7-8,TRBJ2-3,NA,ASSPGGGTDTQY
TRBV3-1/TRBV3-2,TRBJ2-7,NA,ASSPRNHRFDEQY
TRBV4-1,TRBJ2-1,NA,ASTRQGGRANEQF
TRBV6-2/TRBV6-3,TRBJ1-5,few,ASSSLPTGDQPQH
TRBV5-1,TRBJ2-1,NA,ASSLDGSSRSEQF
TRBV24-1,TRBJ2-3,NA,ATSGDSPTDTQY
TRBV7-8,TRBJ2-1,NA,ASSPHHAGSSYNEQF
TRBV7-2,TRBJ2-1,NA,ASSPRRGGWDNEQF
TRBV21-1,TRBJ1-3,NA,ASSKGTGGNTIY
TRBV11-1,TRBJ1-1,NA,ASSLEAGKNTEAF
TRBV7-2,TRBJ1-2,NA,ASTQSGDTGIYGYT
TRBV9,TRBJ2-2,NA,ASQGRQNTGELF
TRBV18,TRBJ2-5,NA,ASSRPAGGETQY
TRBV6-1,TRBJ2-7,few,ASSKGGTAQPYEQY
TRBV7-2,TRBJ2-3,once,ASSSPSGMTDTQY
TRBV2,TRBJ2-5,NA,ASSDPKSPQETQY
TRBV19,TRBJ2-1,NA,ASSISSYNEQF
TRBV7-8,TRBJ2-1,NA,ASSAGQGRYNEQF
TRBV15,TRBJ2-7,NA,ATSRDPGTRDEQY
TRBV5-1,TRBJ2-7,NA,ASSLMTGGYEQY
TRBV18,TRBJ2-1,NA,ASSRGAGVYNEQF
TRBV28,TRBJ2-7,NA,ASSLFIKLASYEQY
TRBV2,TRBJ1-4,NA,ASSTDNEKLF